This T cell receptor beta chain was sequenced for a study of T cell changes during pregnancy in multiple sclerosis. This CDR3 contains 13 residues. CDR1 is GTSNPN and CDR2 is SVGIG in the germline V gene (reference sequence). V dropped 0 bases and J dropped 6; count of bases not matched to a gene: 2. Profiled with immunoSEQ multiplex PCR; TCRdb holds only in-frame clones, not every one. Here the sample spans tens of thousands of clones, nearly 90% being singletons. The chain has TRBV30 and TRBJ1-5; 7 bases fit TRBD1. Specimen: CD4+ T cells from peripheral blood mononuclear cells, collected in the first trimester of pregnancy. This TCR was sampled from a female donor with multiple sclerosis, enrolled in a pregnancy study. CDR3 loop: CAWSVQGGQPQHF. Written as DNA, the CDR3 is TGTGCCTGGAGTGTCCAGGGGGGTCAGCCCCAGCATTTT.